The clone carrying this T cell receptor beta chain has a handful of counts. The data belong to a study of blood T cells in healthy people across ages. Alongside a J-beta primer mix, a sample-barcoded 5' primer served in a second PCR lasting about 7 to 12 cycles. TCRdb independently ran MiXCR on the 5' RACE reads; one entry per CDR3 protein. In the table there are about 1.6 million distinct CDR3 sequences, about 32% of which are singletons. This CDR3 is built from 13 residues. Germline V gene sequence: CDR1 MNHEY, CDR2 SMNVEV (reference sequence). V was shortened by 5 bases and J by 4 bases, with 9 bases between the two germline ends.

This chain joins TRBV27 and TRBJ2-1; no firm D call. The TCR originated in a woman aged 25-40 years in good health. The sample was blood. The CDR3 loop reads CASSTTLYNEQFF. The CDR3 DNA reads TGTGCCAGCAGTACTACCTTGTACAATGAGCAGTTCTTC.